The entry that follows covers one T cell receptor (beta chain) sequence. Sequencing used immunoSEQ multiplex PCR; TCRdb keeps in-frame clones, though not all of them. The sample holds some 41,000 clones, approximately 91% seen once. The source of the sample is a study of T cell changes during pregnancy in multiple sclerosis. The CDR3 length is 15 residues. Germline V gives CDR1 MDHEN, CDR2 SYDVKM. Between the trimmed V and J ends, which lost 7 bases and 4 bases, there was a span of 19 bases. The origin of this receptor is a female donor in good health, enrolled as a control in a pregnancy study. Sample: CD4+ T cells from peripheral blood mononuclear cells, taken in the third trimester of pregnancy. The gene calls are TRBV28 and TRBJ2-5; TRBD2 is a possible D gene (7 bases). The CDR3 is CASTRGGAEGETQYF. Written as DNA, the CDR3 is TGTGCCAGCACCCGTGGGGGGGCCGAGGGAGAGACCCAGTACTTC.